This TCR beta chain derives from a study of T cell repertoires in cytomegalovirus infection. Study-wide findings and caveats: There were HLA-C-restricted CMV-specific TCR beta clonotypes dominating the ex vivo response. Carriers of CMV and the relevant HLA type were discriminated by public TCR beta frequency.

This clonotype has a count of ten or more. As yet, its antigen is unknown. TCRdb re-called the reads with MiXCR, one entry per CDR3 protein. The repertoire holds about 100,000 distinct CDR3 sequences, with under 25% as singletons. CDR1 and CDR2 (germline): MDHEN, SYDVKM. CDR3 length: 16 amino acids. J gave up 1 base and V 7 bases, and 10 bases lay outside the gene matches. The V call is TRBV28, the J call TRBJ2-1, with 7 positions matching TRBD1. The material sequenced was CD8+ T cells from PBMCs. This clonotype was obtained from a human donor in good health (CMV status not recorded). Some clones in this sample may be carry-over from other donors' samples. The CDR3 sequence: CASTPGQYSSYNEQFF. CDR3 coding DNA: TGTGCCAGCACCCCGGGACAGTATTCTTCCTACAATGAGCAGTTCTTC.